The rows below give T cell receptor beta chains drawn from one sample of a study of blood T cell repertoires in COVID-19. TCRdb's table, derived via immunoSEQ multiplex PCR, lists solely in-frame clones and lacks some. This sample has around 150,000 clones, with around nine tenths found just once. The sample comprised peripheral blood. The receptors here all came from a woman aged 70-85 years with COVID-19, enrolled during active disease. The CDR3 runs from the conserved cysteine through the conserved F or W. A D gene is named only where the DNA matches it firmly. Some rows have no size entry. The others give once, few or many, or a class for an expanded clone.

d_gene: .
v_gene: TRBV5-6
abundance: once
j_gene: TRBJ1-1
CDR3aa: CASSSIRGLNTEAFF
CDR3nt: TGTGCCAGCAGCTCAATTAGGGGTTTGAACACTGAAGCTTTCTTT

d_gene: TRBD1
v_gene: TRBV5-1
abundance: .
j_gene: TRBJ1-6
CDR3aa: CASSLVGQLNSPLHF
CDR3nt: TGCGCCAGCAGCTTGGTGGGACAGTTAAATTCACCCCTCCACTTT

d_gene: TRBD1
v_gene: TRBV25-1
abundance: .
j_gene: TRBJ1-6
CDR3aa: CASSRTGDGSPLHF
CDR3nt: TGTGCCAGCAGTAGGACAGGGGACGGTTCACCCCTCCACTTT

d_gene: TRBD1
v_gene: TRBV24-1
abundance: .
j_gene: TRBJ2-1
CDR3aa: CATSVPRDRFNEQFF
CDR3nt: TGTGCCACCAGTGTCCCCCGGGACAGGTTCAATGAGCAGTTCTTC

d_gene: TRBD1
v_gene: TRBV19
abundance: .
j_gene: TRBJ2-4
CDR3aa: CASSKPPGTGLAKNIQYF
CDR3nt: TGTGCCAGTAGTAAACCCCCCGGGACAGGGCTAGCCAAAAACATTCAGTACTTC

d_gene: .
v_gene: TRBV29-1
abundance: .
j_gene: TRBJ1-4
CDR3aa: CSVEAGAGNEKLFF
CDR3nt: TGCAGCGTTGAAGCCGGCGCGGGAAATGAAAAACTGTTTTTT

d_gene: TRBD1
v_gene: TRBV5-1
abundance: .
j_gene: TRBJ2-2
CDR3aa: CASSGGRQGAGELFF
CDR3nt: TGCGCCAGCAGCGGAGGCCGACAGGGGGCCGGGGAGCTGTTTTTT

d_gene: TRBD1
v_gene: TRBV5-6
abundance: .
j_gene: TRBJ2-2
CDR3aa: CASSADRGLNTGELFF
CDR3nt: TGTGCCAGCAGCGCTGACAGGGGTTTGAACACCGGGGAGCTGTTTTTT

d_gene: .
v_gene: TRBV7-2
abundance: .
j_gene: TRBJ2-5
CDR3aa: CASSLRPSVEGRETQYF
CDR3nt: TGTGCCAGCAGCTTACGCCCTTCGGTGGAGGGGCGAGAGACCCAGTACTTC

d_gene: TRBD1
v_gene: TRBV5-6
abundance: .
j_gene: TRBJ2-1
CDR3aa: CASSRDSSYNEQFF
CDR3nt: TGTGCCAGCAGCCGGGACAGCTCCTACAATGAGCAGTTCTTC

d_gene: TRBD2
v_gene: TRBV7-9
abundance: .
j_gene: TRBJ2-2
CDR3aa: CASSFAGGRTGELFF
CDR3nt: TGTGCCAGCAGCTTTGCGGGGGGGCGCACCGGGGAGCTGTTTTTT

d_gene: .
v_gene: TRBV9
abundance: .
j_gene: TRBJ1-6
CDR3aa: CASSGGPINSPLHF
CDR3nt: TGTGCCAGCAGCGGAGGGCCAATTAATTCACCCCTCCACTTT

d_gene: TRBD2
v_gene: TRBV19
abundance: .
j_gene: TRBJ2-5
CDR3aa: CAGRGGGETQYF
CDR3nt: TGTGCCGGACGGGGGGGTGGAGAGACCCAGTACTTC

d_gene: .
v_gene: TRBV19
abundance: .
j_gene: TRBJ1-5
CDR3aa: CATNIGEYSNQPQHF
CDR3nt: TGTGCTACAAATATTGGGGAGTATAGCAATCAGCCCCAGCATTTT

d_gene: .
v_gene: TRBV6-6
abundance: once
j_gene: TRBJ1-2
CDR3aa: CASTVGNYGYTF
CDR3nt: TGTGCCAGCACAGTGGGCAACTATGGCTACACCTTC

d_gene: TRBD1
v_gene: TRBV2
abundance: .
j_gene: TRBJ2-6
CDR3aa: CASSERTGLGWANVLTF
CDR3nt: TGTGCCAGCAGTGAGAGGACAGGCCTGGGTTGGGCCAACGTCCTGACTTTC

d_gene: .
v_gene: TRBV15
abundance: once
j_gene: TRBJ2-1
CDR3aa: CATSRDGGAYYNEQFF
CDR3nt: TGTGCCACCAGCAGAGATGGGGGGGCTTATTACAATGAGCAGTTCTTC

d_gene: .
v_gene: TRBV5-1
abundance: .
j_gene: TRBJ2-3
CDR3aa: CASSKQASSTDTQYF
CDR3nt: TGCGCCAGCAGCAAACAGGCTTCTAGCACAGATACGCAGTATTTT

d_gene: TRBD1
v_gene: TRBV10-3
abundance: .
j_gene: TRBJ1-2
CDR3aa: CAISESDRVRYGYTF
CDR3nt: TGTGCCATCAGTGAATCCGACAGGGTCCGGTATGGCTACACCTTC

d_gene: .
v_gene: TRBV2
abundance: .
j_gene: TRBJ2-5
CDR3aa: CASRTTGAETQYF
CDR3nt: TGTGCCAGCAGGACGACAGGTGCGGAGACCCAGTACTTC

d_gene: .
v_gene: TRBV9
abundance: once
j_gene: TRBJ2-1
CDR3aa: CASSVVHQNNEQFF
CDR3nt: TGTGCCAGCAGCGTAGTACACCAGAACAATGAGCAGTTCTTC

d_gene: TRBD2
v_gene: TRBV7-6
abundance: .
j_gene: TRBJ2-5
CDR3aa: CASSPVRGGETQYF
CDR3nt: TGTGCCAGCAGCCCTGTACGGGGGGGAGAGACCCAGTACTTC

d_gene: .
v_gene: TRBV2
abundance: .
j_gene: TRBJ1-3
CDR3aa: CASSLVGGSGNTIYF
CDR3nt: TGTGCCAGCAGTTTGGTGGGGGGGTCTGGAAACACCATATATTTT